This entry features one TCR beta chain sequence. Its antigen is not known. The data are from a study of cytomegalovirus exposure and HLA in healthy donors. Study as a whole: As an earlier analysis found, roughly 170 million T cells yielded around 110 million unique TCR beta sequences.

This CDR3 comprises 15 residues. The ends lost 5 bases at V and 2 bases at J; junction bases unmatched: 8. Germline V gene lookup returns CDR1 SGHKS and CDR2 YYEKEE (reference sequence). Study-wide results and caveats: Available immune exposure information was restricted to CMV serostatus only.

A multiplex PCR was run with 60 Vbeta primers and 13 Jbeta primers. Repertoires were generated with immunoSEQ multiplex PCR, while TCRdb's copy carries only in-frame clones and drops some. The sample holds 150,000 to 200,000 clones, around four fifths seen once. This sequence joins TRBV5-5 and TRBJ1-1; 8 bases fit TRBD1. The receptor's source is a man aged 18 to 35 in good health and CMV-seropositive. Sequenced sample: PBMCs. CDR3 sequence: CASSQRTGRNTEAFF. The CDR3 DNA sequence: TGTGCCAGCAGTCAAAGGACAGGGCGAAACACTGAAGCTTTCTTT.